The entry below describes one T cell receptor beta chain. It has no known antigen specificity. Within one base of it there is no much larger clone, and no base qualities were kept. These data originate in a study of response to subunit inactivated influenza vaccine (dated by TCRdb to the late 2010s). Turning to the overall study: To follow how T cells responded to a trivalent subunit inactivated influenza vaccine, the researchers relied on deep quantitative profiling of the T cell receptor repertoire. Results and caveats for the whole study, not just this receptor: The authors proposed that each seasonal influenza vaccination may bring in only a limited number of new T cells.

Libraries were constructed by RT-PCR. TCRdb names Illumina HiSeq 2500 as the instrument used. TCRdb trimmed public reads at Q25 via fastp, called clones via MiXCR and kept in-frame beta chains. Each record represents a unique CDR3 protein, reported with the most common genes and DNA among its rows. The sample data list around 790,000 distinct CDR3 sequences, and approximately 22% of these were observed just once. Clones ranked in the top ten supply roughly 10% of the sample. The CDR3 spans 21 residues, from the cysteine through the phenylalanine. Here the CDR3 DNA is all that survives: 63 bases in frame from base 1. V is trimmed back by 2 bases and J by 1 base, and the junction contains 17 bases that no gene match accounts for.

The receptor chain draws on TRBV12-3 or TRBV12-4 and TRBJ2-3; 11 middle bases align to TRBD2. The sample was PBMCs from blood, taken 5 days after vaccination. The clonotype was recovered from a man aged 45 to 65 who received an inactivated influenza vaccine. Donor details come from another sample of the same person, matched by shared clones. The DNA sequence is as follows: TGTGCCAGCAGTTTACCGACGGTTCGGTTAGCGGGGGGGCCTGGCACAGATACGCAGTATTTT. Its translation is CASSLPTVRLAGGPGTDTQYF.